Presented here are 30 T cell receptor beta chains from one specimen sequenced in a study of OX40 agonist ivuxolimab in advanced cancers. Libraries were prepared by immunoSEQ multiplex PCR; TCRdb keeps only in-frame clonotypes and omits some of them. The data contain some 74,000 clones, roughly four fifths of them singletons. Sequencing was performed on CD4+ or CD8+ T cells sorted from blood, taken in a trial of the OX40 agonist ivuxolimab. Receptors were obtained from an adult with an advanced solid tumor such as melanoma, head and neck, liver or kidney cancer.

There are a few counts of this clone. The genes are TRBV7-9 and TRBJ1-5; tentative D call: TRBD1 (5 bases). The CDR3 length is 15 residues. The V gene lost 2 bases and the J gene lost 0 bases, with 8 bases spanning the gap. Per the germline V gene, CDR1 is SEHNR and CDR2 is FQNEAQ (reference sequence). The CDR3 sequence: CASSLTQGSNQPQHF. CDR3 nucleotide sequence: TGTGCCAGCAGCTTAACGCAGGGTAGCAATCAGCCCCAGCATTTT.

V usage is TRBV6-1 and J usage is TRBJ2-5, with 8 bases aligning to TRBD2. With 6 bases clipped from V and 4 bases from J, the junction kept 10 bases outside the gene matches. CDR1 and CDR2 (germline): MNHNS, SASEGT. This CDR3 spans 15 amino acids. In DNA, the CDR3 is TGTGCCAGCAGGAGGACTAGCCCCCATGGAGAGACCCAGTACTTC. This sequence encodes CASRRTSPHGETQYF.

This sequence joins TRBV7-8 and TRBJ2-3, with 10 bases aligning to TRBD2. The CDR3 is 16 residues long. V was clipped by 5 bases and J by 2 bases; unmatched bases: 7. CDR1 SGHVS and CDR2 FQNEAQ come from the germline V gene. The CDR3 region is CASSPWTSGSTDTQYF. The CDR3 region has the DNA TGTGCCAGCAGCCCCTGGACTAGCGGATCCACAGATACGCAGTATTTT. Full variable domain (outside the CDR3, taken from reference TRBV7-8 and TRBJ2-3): GAGVSQSPRYKVAKRGQDVALRCDPISGHVSLFWYQQALGQGPEFLTYFQNEAQLDKSGLPSDRFFAERPEGSVSTLKIQRTQQEDSAVYLCASSPWTSGSTDTQYFGPGTRLTVL.

This clone was counted a single time. This chain connects TRBV7-2 to TRBJ2-1; perhaps TRBD1 as D (5 bases). Germline V gene sequence: CDR1 SGHTA, CDR2 FQGNSA. This CDR3 region has 15 residues. Between the trimmed V and J ends, which lost 4 bases and 4 bases, there was a span of 14 bases. CDR3 DNA sequence: TGTGCCAGCAGCTCCGGCGTTGGGGCATACAATGAGCAGTTCTTC. It yields the protein CASSSGVGAYNEQFF.

The CDR3 nucleotides read TGTGCCAGCAGTGGAAGGCAGGCGGGTCAGCCCCAGCATTTT. This codes for CASSGRQAGQPQHF. The chain combines TRBV6-1 with TRBJ1-5; the D is unclear. Between the trimmed V and J ends, which lost 4 bases and 6 bases, there was a span of 13 bases. There are 14 residues in the CDR3. Germline loops: CDR1 MNHNS, CDR2 SASEGT.

This clone turned up a few times. The genes are TRBV25-1 and TRBJ1-1; the D is unclear. Germline lookup yields CDR1 MGHDK and CDR2 SYGVNS. V gave up 6 bases and J gave up 5 bases, with 13 bases separating them. The CDR3 runs 13 residues. CDR3 in DNA: TGTGCCAGCAGCCGGGCCCAGCTTACTGAAGCTTTCTTT. Translated, it gives CASSRAQLTEAFF.

Only a few counts were recorded for this clone. Additional DNA sequences in this sample encode the identical CDR3. The chain uses TRBV4-2 and TRBJ1-6; D call uncertain. V lost 0 bases and J 0 bases, leaving 6 bases between the germline ends. Germline V gives CDR1 LGHNA, CDR2 YNFKEQ. The CDR3 is 16 residues long. In DNA, the CDR3 is TGTGCCAGCAGCCAAGAAGGGAGCTCCTATAATTCACCCCTCCACTTT. It translates to CASSQEGSSYNSPLHF.

This clone was seen a handful of times. The rearrangement joins TRBV5-1 to TRBJ2-7; 7 bases are shared with TRBD2. The trim removed 2 bases at V and 6 bases at J, leaving 8 bases unmatched. The CDR3 is made up of 14 amino acids. Germline loops: CDR1 SGHRS, CDR2 YFSETQ. This CDR3 reads CASSFMGGPAEQYF. CDR3 DNA: TGCGCCAGCAGCTTTATGGGAGGGCCGGCCGAGCAGTACTTC.

Remarks on this clone: Other nucleotide sequences from this sample produce the same CDR3. This CDR3 reads CASRAGTGFGEQYF. The CDR3 region has the DNA TGTGCCAGCAGGGCCGGGACAGGGTTTGGGGAGCAGTACTTC. This chain joins TRBV2 and TRBJ2-7; 9 bases are shared with TRBD1. The junction had 10 bases not matched to a gene; V was cut back by 6 bases and J by 7 bases. CDR3 length: 14 amino acids. The germline V gene encodes CDR1 SNHLY and CDR2 FYNNEI.

The chain is built from TRBV5-6 and TRBJ2-5, with TRBD1 matching 9 bases. V trimming: 1 base; J trimming: 2 bases; junction bases outside the gene matches: 6. The germline gives CDR1 SGHDT, CDR2 YYEEEE. The CDR3 spans 16 residues. The CDR3 sequence: CASSLRGTGFQETQYF. The CDR3, as DNA: TGTGCCAGCAGCTTGCGGGGGACAGGGTTTCAAGAGACCCAGTACTTC. Full variable domain (rest looked up from reference TRBV5-6 and TRBJ2-5): DAGVTQSPTHLIKTRGQQVTLRCSPKSGHDTVSWYQQALGQGPQFIFQYYEEEERQRGNFPDRFSGHQFPNYSSELNVNALLLGDSALYLCASSLRGTGFQETQYFGPGTRLLVL.

The V and J genes are TRBV28 and TRBJ1-4; the D gene is possibly TRBD1 (5 bases). This CDR3 contains 13 residues. Germline V CDR1 and CDR2: MDHEN, SYDVKM. V lost 7 bases, J lost 8 bases, and 14 bases lay in between. CDR3: CASTAGAGEKLFF. The CDR3 bases are TGTGCCAGCACCGCCGGGGCAGGGGAAAAACTGTTTTTT.

The chain combines TRBV6-6 with TRBJ2-3; D tentatively reads TRBD1 or TRBD2 (5 bases each). Germline lookup yields CDR1 MNHNY and CDR2 SVGAGI (reference sequence). V lost 9 bases, J lost 1 base, and 11 bases lay in between. The CDR3 consists of 13 residues. This CDR3 reads CASLLGGTDTQYF. The CDR3 DNA reads TGTGCCAGTCTATTGGGGGGCACAGATACGCAGTATTTT.

The rearrangement uses TRBV18 and TRBJ1-1, with 8 positions matching TRBD1. The CDR3 contains 14 residues. V lost 5 bases and J lost 4; bases outside the gene matches: 6. The germline gives CDR1 KGHSH, CDR2 LQKENI. CDR3 in DNA: TGTGCCAGCTCAACGACAGGGGTAGGCACTGAAGCTTTCTTT. Protein product: CASSTTGVGTEAFF. The full variable domain, its missing parts supplied by reference TRBV18 and TRBJ1-1, is NAGVMQNPRHLVRRRGQEARLRCSPMKGHSHVYWYRQLPEEGLKFMVYLQKENIIDESGMPKERFSAEFPKEGPSILRIQQVVRGDSAAYFCASSTTGVGTEAFFGQGTRLTVV.

This chain links TRBV5-1 with TRBJ2-7; D unclear. CDR3 length: 15 residues. The germline gives CDR1 SGHRS, CDR2 YFSETQ. V was cut by 3 bases and J by 3 bases, with 16 bases left in between. The DNA for the CDR3 is TGCGCCAGCAGCTGGAACACGCGGTTGGACTACGAGCAGTACTTC. This encodes CASSWNTRLDYEQYF.

The V gene is TRBV13, the J gene TRBJ2-7; 8 bases are shared with TRBD2. The CDR3 runs 14 residues. The trim removed 2 bases at V and 2 bases at J, leaving 2 bases unmatched. Germline CDR1 and CDR2: PRHDT and FYEKMQ (reference sequence). The CDR3 loop is CASSLSGSTYEQYF. The CDR3 DNA reads TGTGCCAGCAGCTTAAGCGGGAGTACCTACGAGCAGTACTTC.

In its sample, this clone was seen a few times. The gene calls are TRBV5-6 and TRBJ1-2; no clear D. The CDR3 totals 12 residues. Trimming left V 5 bases short and J 5 bases short, with 10 bases between. Germline V gene data show CDR1 as SGHDT and CDR2 as YYEEEE. Written as DNA, the CDR3 is TGTGCCAGCAGTTCGGGTGCGTATGGCTACACCTTC. Translated, it gives CASSSGAYGYTF.

This clone appeared a few times. The chain carries TRBV11-1 and TRBJ2-7; 9 nucleotides line up with TRBD1. V trimming: 4 bases; J trimming: 1 base; junction bases outside the gene matches: 5. Germline assignment: CDR1 SGHAT and CDR2 FQDESV (reference sequence). CDR3 length equals 15 residues. The CDR3 coding sequence is TGTGCCAGCAGCTACACAGGGGGCGAATCCTACGAGCAGTACTTC. Protein: CASSYTGGESYEQYF.

The rearrangement links TRBV19 to TRBJ2-2; TRBD2 is a possible D gene (6 bases). Trimming took off 7 bases at V and 2 bases at J, with 20 bases between the two ends. The CDR3 covers 17 residues. CDR1 and CDR2 (germline): LNHDA, SQIVND (reference sequence). In nucleotides, the CDR3 is TGTGCCAGTAACCATCCACGGGCTAGCGACAACACCGGGGAGCTGTTTTTT. As protein: CASNHPRASDNTGELFF.

The chain joins TRBV28 to TRBJ2-7; 14 bases are a match to TRBD2. Germline CDR1 MDHEN, CDR2 SYDVKM. This CDR3 spans 15 amino acids. The junction had 11 bases not matched to a gene; V was cut back by 5 bases and J by 11 bases. The CDR3 DNA reads as TGTGCCAGCAGTCCCGCCGGGACTAGCGGGAGTTCAGAGTACTTC. This codes for CASSPAGTSGSSEYF. Complete variable domain (other parts from reference TRBV28 and TRBJ2-7): DVKVTQSSRYLVKRTGEKVFLECVQDMDHENMFWYRQDPGLGLRLIYFSYDVKMKEKGDIPEGYSVSREKKERFSLILESASTNQTSMYLCASSPAGTSGSSEYFGPGTRLTVT.

The chain uses TRBV21-1 and TRBJ2-3; TRBD2 was called by the table and not checked on the DNA. TRBV21-1 is a recognized pseudogene. This CDR3 region has 16 residues. CDR3 in DNA: TGTGCCAGCAGCAAACGGAAGCGGGGATACACAGATACGCAGTATTTT. Its protein is CASSKRKRGYTDTQYF.

The V and J genes are TRBV6-6 and TRBJ2-2; D is possibly TRBD1 (5 bases). The CDR3 is 13 amino acids. V lost 7 bases and J lost 1, with 7 bases in between. CDR1 and CDR2 from the germline V gene are MNHNY and SVGAGI (reference sequence). The CDR3 coding sequence is TGTGCCAGCACAAGGGGGAACACCGGGGAGCTGTTTTTT. Its translation: CASTRGNTGELFF.

CDR3 sequence: CASGGLEMAKNIQYF. The CDR3 DNA follows: TGTGCCAGTGGTGGGTTGGAGATGGCCAAAAACATTCAGTACTTC. This chain joins TRBV19 and TRBJ2-4, with unresolved D. Per germline, CDR1 LNHDA and CDR2 SQIVND (reference sequence). Trimming left V 8 bases short and J 1 base short, with 15 bases between. The CDR3 has 15 residues.

As regards this clone: The identical CDR3 is also encoded by other nucleotide sequences in the sample. V gene TRBV18 combines with J gene TRBJ1-1; TRBD1 is a possible D gene (6 bases). The V and J ends lost 5 bases and 1 base respectively, with 8 bases between them. The CDR3 contains 13 residues. Germline V gene data show CDR1 as KGHSH and CDR2 as LQKENI. As DNA, the CDR3 is TGTGCCAGCTCAGAAGGGGGGAACACTGAAGCTTTCTTT. This gives the protein CASSEGGNTEAFF. Based on the CDR3 plus reference TRBV18 and TRBJ1-1, the full variable domain is NAGVMQNPRHLVRRRGQEARLRCSPMKGHSHVYWYRQLPEEGLKFMVYLQKENIIDESGMPKERFSAEFPKEGPSILRIQQVVRGDSAAYFCASSEGGNTEAFFGQGTRLTVV.

CDR3 sequence (DNA): TGTGCCAGCAGTTTATCGGGACAGGGTGGCTACGGCGAGCAGTACTTC. Translated: CASSLSGQGGYGEQYF. This chain connects TRBV27 to TRBJ2-7; 9 bases are shared with TRBD1. This CDR3 region has 16 residues. Germline values: CDR1 MNHEY, CDR2 SMNVEV (reference sequence). The trim removed 0 bases at V and 6 bases at J, leaving 9 bases unmatched.

This clone was counted once. V and J are TRBV7-9 and TRBJ2-5; 8 nucleotides agree with TRBD1. The CDR3 runs 13 residues. Germline V gene lookup returns CDR1 SEHNR and CDR2 FQNEAQ (reference sequence). J lost 5 bases, V lost 2 bases, and 1 base had no gene match. CDR3 bases: TGTGCCAGCAGCTTAACAGGGGGGGAGACCCAGTACTTC. Translated, it gives CASSLTGGETQYF.

This rearrangement joins TRBV7-9 to TRBJ2-5; the D gene could be TRBD1 or TRBD2 (5 bases each). V lost 3 bases, J lost 4 bases, and 12 bases lay in between. Germline CDR1 and CDR2: SEHNR and FQNEAQ (reference sequence). CDR3 length equals 14 residues. The CDR3 coding sequence is TGTGCCAGCAGCTTTGCGTTTGGGGGAGAGACCCAGTACTTC. Amino acid sequence: CASSFAFGGETQYF.

V usage is TRBV5-1 and J usage is TRBJ2-5; unclear D gene. The V gene's germline CDR1 is SGHRS and CDR2 YFSETQ. The CDR3 runs 13 residues. Trimming removed 2 bases at V and 1 base at J, with 6 bases between. The DNA of the CDR3 is TGCGCCAGCAGCTTTGCGGCCCAAGAGACCCAGTACTTC. It translates to CASSFAAQETQYF.

This clone was recorded a few times. The V and J genes are TRBV28 and TRBJ1-5; tentatively, D is TRBD1 (5 bases). Germline V CDR1 and CDR2: MDHEN, SYDVKM. V dropped 3 bases and J dropped 4 bases, with 13 bases sitting between them. The CDR3 runs 15 residues. CDR3 loop: CASSFGYGGNQPQHF. CDR3 bases: TGTGCCAGCAGTTTTGGGTATGGGGGGAATCAGCCCCAGCATTTT.

V is TRBV10-3 and J is TRBJ2-7, with TRBD1 matching 9 bases. Germline V gene lookup returns CDR1 ENHRY and CDR2 SYGVKD. The CDR3 is 14 amino acids. V lost 6 bases and J lost 4; bases outside the gene matches: 7. CDR3 sequence reads: CAIRKTGGEYEQYF. The CDR3 nucleotides read TGTGCCATCAGGAAGACAGGGGGGGAATACGAGCAGTACTTC.

In this sample, this clone turned up a few times. The chain joins TRBV29-1 to TRBJ2-7; TRBD1 might be the D (6 bases). The germline CDR1 and CDR2 sequences are SQVTM and ANQGSEA. V lost 7 bases and J lost 2, with 9 bases in between. This CDR3 contains 11 residues. The CDR3 region has the DNA TGCAGCGCTGGACAGACCTACGAGCAGTACTTC. Its protein product is CSAGQTYEQYF.